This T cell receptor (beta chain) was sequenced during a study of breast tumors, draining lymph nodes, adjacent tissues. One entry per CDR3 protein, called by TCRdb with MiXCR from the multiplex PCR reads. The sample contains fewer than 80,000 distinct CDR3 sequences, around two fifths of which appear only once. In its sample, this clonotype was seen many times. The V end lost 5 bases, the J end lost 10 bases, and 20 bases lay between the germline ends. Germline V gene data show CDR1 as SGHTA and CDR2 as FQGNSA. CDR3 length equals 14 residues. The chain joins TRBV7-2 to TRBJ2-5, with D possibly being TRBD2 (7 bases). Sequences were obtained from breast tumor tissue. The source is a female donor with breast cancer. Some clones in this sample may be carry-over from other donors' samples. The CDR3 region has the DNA TGTGCCAGCAGCCCATCAGGAGGGGGGGGAAACCAGTACTTC. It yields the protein CASSPSGGGGNQYF.